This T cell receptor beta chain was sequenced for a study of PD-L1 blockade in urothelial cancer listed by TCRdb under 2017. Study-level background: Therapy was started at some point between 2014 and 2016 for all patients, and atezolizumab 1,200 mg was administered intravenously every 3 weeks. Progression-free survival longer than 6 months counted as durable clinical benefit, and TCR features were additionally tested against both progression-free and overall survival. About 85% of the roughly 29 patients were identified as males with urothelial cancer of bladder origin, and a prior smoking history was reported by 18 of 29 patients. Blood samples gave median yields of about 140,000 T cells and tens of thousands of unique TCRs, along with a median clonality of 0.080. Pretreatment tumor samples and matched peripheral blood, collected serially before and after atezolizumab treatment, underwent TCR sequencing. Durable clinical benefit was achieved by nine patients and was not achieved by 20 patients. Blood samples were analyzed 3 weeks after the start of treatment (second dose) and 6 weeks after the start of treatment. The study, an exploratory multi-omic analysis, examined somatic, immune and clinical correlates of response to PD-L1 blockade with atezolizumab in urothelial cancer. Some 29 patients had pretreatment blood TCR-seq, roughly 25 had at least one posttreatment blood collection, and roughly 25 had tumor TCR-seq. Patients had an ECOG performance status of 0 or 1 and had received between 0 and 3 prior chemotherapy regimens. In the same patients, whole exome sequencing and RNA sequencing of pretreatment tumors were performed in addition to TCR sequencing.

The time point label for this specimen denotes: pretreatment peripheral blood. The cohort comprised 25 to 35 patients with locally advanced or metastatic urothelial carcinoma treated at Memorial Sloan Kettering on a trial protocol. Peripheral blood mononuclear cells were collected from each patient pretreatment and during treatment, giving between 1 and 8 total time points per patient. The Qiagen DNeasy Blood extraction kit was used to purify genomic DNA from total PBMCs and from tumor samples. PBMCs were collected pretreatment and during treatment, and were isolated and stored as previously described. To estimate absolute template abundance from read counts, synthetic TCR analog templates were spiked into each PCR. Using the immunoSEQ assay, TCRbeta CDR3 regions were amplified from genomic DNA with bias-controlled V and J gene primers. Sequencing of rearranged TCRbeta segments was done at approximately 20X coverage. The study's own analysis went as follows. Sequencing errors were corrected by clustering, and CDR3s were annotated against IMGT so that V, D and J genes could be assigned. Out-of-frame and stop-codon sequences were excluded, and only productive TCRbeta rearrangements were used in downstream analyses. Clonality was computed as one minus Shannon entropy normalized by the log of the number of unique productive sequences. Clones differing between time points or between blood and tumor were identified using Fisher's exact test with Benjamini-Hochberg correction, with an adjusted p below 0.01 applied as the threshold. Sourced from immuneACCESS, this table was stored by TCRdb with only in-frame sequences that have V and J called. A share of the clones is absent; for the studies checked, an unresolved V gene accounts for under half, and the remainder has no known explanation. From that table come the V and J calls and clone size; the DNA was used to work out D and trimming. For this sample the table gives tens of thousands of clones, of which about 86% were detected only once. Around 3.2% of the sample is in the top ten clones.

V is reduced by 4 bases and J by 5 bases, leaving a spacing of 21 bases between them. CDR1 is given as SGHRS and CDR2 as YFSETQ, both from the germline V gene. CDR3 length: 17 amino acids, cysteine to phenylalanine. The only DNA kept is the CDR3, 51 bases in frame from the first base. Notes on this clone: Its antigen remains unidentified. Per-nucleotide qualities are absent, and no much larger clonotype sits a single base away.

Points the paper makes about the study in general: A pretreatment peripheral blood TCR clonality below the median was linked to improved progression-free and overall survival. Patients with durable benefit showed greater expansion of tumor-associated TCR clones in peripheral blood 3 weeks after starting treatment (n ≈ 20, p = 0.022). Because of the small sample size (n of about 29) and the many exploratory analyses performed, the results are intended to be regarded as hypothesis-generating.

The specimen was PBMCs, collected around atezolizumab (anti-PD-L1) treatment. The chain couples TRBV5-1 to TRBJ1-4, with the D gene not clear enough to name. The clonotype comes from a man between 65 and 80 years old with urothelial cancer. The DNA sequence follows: TGCGCCAGCAGCCTGGCGGGTTCCAAGGCGGGCAATGAAAAACTGTTTTTT. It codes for CASSLAGSKAGNEKLFF.